This T cell receptor (beta chain) was identified during a study of T cell changes during pregnancy in multiple sclerosis. TCRdb's table, derived via immunoSEQ multiplex PCR, lists solely in-frame clones and lacks some. The data hold approximately 45,000 clones, with around 91% observed a single time. The germline V gene encodes CDR1 SGHTS and CDR2 YDEGEE. Trimming stripped 6 bases from V and 3 bases from J, with 12 bases between. The CDR3 runs to 13 residues. The sequencing here drew on CD4+ T cells from peripheral blood mononuclear cells, taken in the second trimester of pregnancy. The receptor was derived from a female donor in good health, enrolled as a control in a pregnancy study. The chain recombines TRBV5-8 with TRBJ1-1, with D hard to call. CDR3: CASILGGYTEAFF. The CDR3 DNA is TGTGCCAGCATCTTAGGAGGGTACACTGAAGCTTTCTTT. The complete variable domain, with remaining parts taken from reference TRBV5-8 and TRBJ1-1, reads EAGVTQSPTHLIKTRGQQATLRCSPISGHTSVYWYQQALGLGLQFLLWYDEGEERNRGNFPPRFSGRQFPNYSSELNVNALELEDSALYLCASILGGYTEAFFGQGTRLTVV.